One sample yielded the 26 T cell receptor beta chains listed below, sequenced in a study of OX40 agonist ivuxolimab in advanced cancers. Assay used: immunoSEQ multiplex PCR; TCRdb lists only in-frame clones, some missing. The data contain 90,000 to 95,000 clones, 80% to 85% of them singletons. This specimen was CD4+ or CD8+ T cells sorted from blood, taken in a trial of the OX40 agonist ivuxolimab. Source of these receptors: an adult with an advanced solid tumor such as melanoma, head and neck, liver or kidney cancer.

The chain has TRBV5-6 and TRBJ2-3; maybe TRBD2 (6 bases). Trimming removed 3 bases from V and 2 bases from J, with 13 bases in between. Germline loops: CDR1 SGHDT, CDR2 YYEEEE. The CDR3 sequence is 15 residues long. The CDR3 coding sequence is TGTGCCAGCAGCTGGAGGGTCTCATTCACAGATACGCAGTATTTT. Amino acids: CASSWRVSFTDTQYF.

This chain links TRBV10-3 with TRBJ1-6; 7 nucleotides agree with TRBD1. Germline V gene lookup returns CDR1 ENHRY and CDR2 SYGVKD. V shed 4 bases and J 7 bases; nucleotides not matched to a gene: 4. The CDR3 has 14 residues. CDR3 coding DNA: TGTGCCATCAGTGGGACAGGACAGAATTCACCCCTCCACTTT. It encodes CAISGTGQNSPLHF.

The chain combines TRBV5-4 with TRBJ2-1; D is unclear. The V end lost 0 bases, the J end lost 5 bases, and 6 bases lay between the germline ends. Germline lookup yields CDR1 SGHNT and CDR2 YYREEE (reference sequence). The CDR3 runs 13 residues. CDR3 sequence (DNA): TGTGCCAGCAGCTTGGCCACGGACAATGAGCAGTTCTTC. Amino acids: CASSLATDNEQFF.

This chain joins TRBV11-2 and TRBJ2-1; perhaps D is TRBD1 or TRBD2 (6 bases each). V was pared by 3 bases and J by 10 bases, with 16 bases between. The CDR3 is made up of 14 amino acids. Germline V gene lookup returns CDR1 SGHAT and CDR2 FQNNGV. The CDR3 coding sequence is TGTGCCAGCAGCTTGATGAGGGGGGTAGACGAGCAGTTCTTC. It encodes CASSLMRGVDEQFF.

The chain links TRBV7-2 to TRBJ2-2; D unclear. Trimming removed 2 bases from V and 4 bases from J, with 8 bases in between. Looked up from germline, CDR1 is SGHTA and CDR2 is FQGNSA. The CDR3 runs 14 residues. The DNA for the CDR3 is TGTGCCAGCAGCTTAAACAGCGTCACCGGGGAGCTGTTTTTT. Amino acid sequence: CASSLNSVTGELFF.

The table lists this clone with a count of one. V gene TRBV27 combines with J gene TRBJ2-3, with 12 bases fitting TRBD2. From germline, CDR1 is MNHEY and CDR2 SMNVEV (reference sequence). This CDR3 is built from 17 residues. The V segment lost 2 bases and the J segment 1 base; nucleotides outside the gene matches: 4. Here the CDR3 reads CASSLPRTSGGTDTQYF. The CDR3 DNA is TGTGCCAGCAGTTTACCTCGGACTAGCGGGGGCACAGATACGCAGTATTTT.

The V gene is TRBV7-8, the J gene TRBJ1-2; tentatively, D is TRBD1 (5 bases). The CDR3 sequence is 15 residues long. Germline CDR1 and CDR2: SGHVS and FQNEAQ. V gave up 5 bases and J gave up 3 bases, with 16 bases separating them. CDR3 in amino acids: CASSPGLRSYYGYTF. For the CDR3, the DNA is TGTGCCAGCAGCCCGGGACTTAGGAGCTACTATGGCTACACCTTC.

The chain recombines TRBV28 with TRBJ1-2; no reliable D call. This CDR3 has 15 residues. Trimming removed 4 bases from V and 6 bases from J, with 18 bases in between. The germline gives CDR1 MDHEN, CDR2 SYDVKM. The CDR3 sequence: CASSYWARGVDGYTF. Written as DNA, the CDR3 is TGTGCCAGCAGTTACTGGGCCCGGGGAGTAGATGGCTACACCTTC.

This clone was found once. The CDR3 protein is CASRPNSGNTIYF. In nucleotides, the CDR3 is TGTGCCAGCCGACCGAACTCTGGAAACACCATATATTTT. The V and J genes are TRBV5-6 and TRBJ1-3, with unresolved D. This CDR3 comprises 13 residues. Germline CDR1 reads SGHDT; CDR2 reads YYEEEE. Trimming cost V 7 bases and J 0 bases, with 8 bases left between them.

The chain employs TRBV7-2 and TRBJ1-6; 7 positions agree with TRBD1. Germline V gene sequence: CDR1 SGHTA, CDR2 FQGNSA. This CDR3 is built from 13 residues. Trimming at V came to 5 bases and at J to 10 bases, leaving 5 bases not matched to a gene. The CDR3, as DNA: TGTGCCAGCAGCCGACAGGGCGGGTCACCCCTCCACTTT. As protein: CASSRQGGSPLHF. Based on the CDR3 plus reference TRBV7-2 and TRBJ1-6, the full variable domain is GAGVSQSPSNKVTEKGKDVELRCDPISGHTALYWYRQSLGQGLEFLIYFQGNSAPDKSGLPSDRFSAERTGGSVSTLTIQRTQQEDSAVYLCASSRQGGSPLHFGNGTRLTVT.

The J gene is TRBJ2-1, the V gene TRBV11-2, with TRBD2 as a possible D gene (5 bases). V was clipped by 2 bases and J by 8 bases, with 7 bases between them. This CDR3 is built from 12 residues. In germline, CDR1 is SGHAT, CDR2 FQNNGV. CDR3 in DNA: TGTGCCAGCAGCTTAACCGGGGATGAGCAGTTCTTC. It encodes CASSLTGDEQFF.

This clone was detected only once. The gene calls are TRBV10-3 and TRBJ2-5; 8 nucleotides match TRBD1. The CDR3 is 14 amino acids. The V segment lost 1 base and the J segment 5 bases; nucleotides outside the gene matches: 3. Germline CDR1 ENHRY, CDR2 SYGVKD. CDR3 amino acids: CAISEYRGTETQYF. CDR3 DNA sequence: TGTGCCATCAGTGAGTACAGGGGGACGGAGACCCAGTACTTC.

The rearrangement uses TRBV28 and TRBJ2-7; tentatively, D is TRBD1 or TRBD2 (5 bases each). Germline values: CDR1 MDHEN, CDR2 SYDVKM. V gave up 3 bases and J gave up 7 bases, with 16 bases separating them. The CDR3 length is 14 residues. The DNA of the CDR3 is TGTGCCAGCAGTTTCGTGGGGACCGCGGGTGAGCAGTACTTC. As protein: CASSFVGTAGEQYF.

The chain combines TRBV19 with TRBJ2-2, with D unclear. Trimming cost V 7 bases and J 3 bases, with 9 bases left between them. The CDR3 has 13 residues. Germline CDR1 is LNHDA and CDR2 is SQIVND (reference sequence). CDR3 protein: CASIGQYTGELFF. CDR3 in DNA: TGTGCCAGTATTGGGCAATACACCGGGGAGCTGTTTTTT.

This sequence joins TRBV5-1 and TRBJ2-5, with D perhaps TRBD2 (5 bases). CDR1 and CDR2 (germline): SGHRS, YFSETQ. The CDR3 is 15 amino acids. The V end lost 0 bases, the J end lost 1 base, and 10 bases lay between the germline ends. The CDR3 DNA follows: TGCGCCAGCAGCTTGGGTCCGGGGAGCCAAGAGACCCAGTACTTC. It specifies CASSLGPGSQETQYF.

This chain uses TRBV28 with TRBJ1-6; TRBD1 matches 8 bases. V lost 6 bases, J lost 7 bases, and 14 bases stayed unmatched. Germline V gene data show CDR1 as MDHEN and CDR2 as SYDVKM. The CDR3 sequence is 17 residues long. CDR3 coding DNA: TGTGCCAGCAGCCACTCCGGAGGGGGACAGGCCAATTCACCCCTCCACTTT. Encoded protein: CASSHSGGGQANSPLHF.

The chain links TRBV5-3 to TRBJ2-5; D not certain. TRBV5-3 is an open reading frame, and its role is uncertain. Between the trimmed V and J ends, which lost 8 bases and 5 bases, there was a span of 7 bases. The CDR3 length is 10 residues. The CDR3 nucleotides are TGTGCCAGCAGCCTGGAGACCCAGTACTTC. This gives the protein CASSLETQYF.

As regards this clone: Other DNA sequences within the sample encode an identical CDR3. The chain uses TRBV18 and TRBJ2-3; D gene uncertain. From germline, CDR1 is KGHSH and CDR2 LQKENI. V lost 2 bases to trimming and J lost 5 bases, with 5 bases between them. This CDR3 has 12 amino acids. Here the CDR3 DNA reads TGTGCCAGCTCACCAATGGGAGATACGCAGTATTTT. Translation: CASSPMGDTQYF.

The J gene is TRBJ1-2, the V gene TRBV27, with TRBD1 identical over 8 bases. Germline values: CDR1 MNHEY, CDR2 SMNVEV (reference sequence). V dropped 5 bases and J dropped 4; count of bases not matched to a gene: 12. There are 16 residues in the CDR3. The CDR3 here is CASSLKGTGQFYGYTF. The CDR3 DNA sequence: TGTGCCAGCAGTCTAAAGGGGACAGGACAATTCTATGGCTACACCTTC.

This clone occurred a few times. The V and J genes are TRBV6-5 and TRBJ1-5; tentatively, D is TRBD1 (5 bases). Trimming removed 5 bases at V and 2 bases at J, with 7 bases between. This CDR3 region has 13 residues. Germline CDR1 reads MNHEY; CDR2 reads SVGAGI. DNA of the CDR3: TGTGCCAGCAGTCAAGGGGGCAATCAGCCCCAGCATTTT. It is translated as CASSQGGNQPQHF.

This chain connects TRBV2 to TRBJ1-4; D might be TRBD1 (6 bases). The germline V and J ends were trimmed by 4 bases and 7 bases, with 13 bases remaining between them. Germline assignment: CDR1 SNHLY and CDR2 FYNNEI. The CDR3 covers 14 residues. CDR3 sequence (DNA): TGTGCCAGCAGTGTTGGCGAGGGGGGTGAAAAACTGTTTTTT. As protein: CASSVGEGGEKLFF.

J is TRBJ1-2 and V is TRBV7-2; 7 bases fit TRBD1. Germline V gives CDR1 SGHTA, CDR2 FQGNSA. The CDR3 is 14 amino acids. The V gene end was trimmed by 4 bases and the J gene end by 4 bases; junction bases not matched to a gene: 6. CDR3 nucleotides: TGTGCCAGCAGCTCCCGACAGGGAGGCTATGGCTACACCTTC. Translation: CASSSRQGGYGYTF.

The rearrangement joins TRBV28 to TRBJ1-2; the D gene is possibly TRBD1 (5 bases). CDR1 and CDR2 from the germline V gene are MDHEN and SYDVKM. The CDR3 runs 12 residues. The V and J ends lost 6 bases and 5 bases respectively, with 10 bases between them. The CDR3 is CASSPPGYGYTF. The CDR3, as DNA: TGTGCCAGCAGCCCCCCAGGGTATGGCTACACCTTC.

This rearrangement joins TRBV19 to TRBJ2-5, with D maybe TRBD1 (6 bases). The germline V gene encodes CDR1 LNHDA and CDR2 SQIVND (reference sequence). The CDR3 length is 13 residues. V was trimmed by 6 bases and J by 4 bases, leaving 12 bases between them. In DNA, the CDR3 is TGTGCCAGTAGCATGGACAGAGGAGAGACCCAGTACTTC. Amino acids: CASSMDRGETQYF.

V is TRBV18 and J is TRBJ1-1; no clear D gene. The ends were cut back, 6 bases at V and 6 bases at J, with 20 bases in the middle. CDR3 length equals 15 residues. In germline, CDR1 is KGHSH, CDR2 LQKENI. CDR3 coding DNA: TGTGCCAGCTCCCCGCCGGGCGGTCTGATTGCTGAAGCTTTCTTT. As protein: CASSPPGGLIAEAFF.

The V gene is TRBV5-8, the J gene TRBJ1-5; D may be TRBD1 (6 bases). The CDR3 consists of 15 residues. Deletions cut 0 bases from V and 6 bases from J, with 13 bases between. Per germline, CDR1 SGHTS and CDR2 YDEGEE. CDR3 nucleotide sequence: TGTGCCAGCAGCTTGGGTGGGCTAGGGGGTCAGCCCCAGCATTTT. As protein: CASSLGGLGGQPQHF.